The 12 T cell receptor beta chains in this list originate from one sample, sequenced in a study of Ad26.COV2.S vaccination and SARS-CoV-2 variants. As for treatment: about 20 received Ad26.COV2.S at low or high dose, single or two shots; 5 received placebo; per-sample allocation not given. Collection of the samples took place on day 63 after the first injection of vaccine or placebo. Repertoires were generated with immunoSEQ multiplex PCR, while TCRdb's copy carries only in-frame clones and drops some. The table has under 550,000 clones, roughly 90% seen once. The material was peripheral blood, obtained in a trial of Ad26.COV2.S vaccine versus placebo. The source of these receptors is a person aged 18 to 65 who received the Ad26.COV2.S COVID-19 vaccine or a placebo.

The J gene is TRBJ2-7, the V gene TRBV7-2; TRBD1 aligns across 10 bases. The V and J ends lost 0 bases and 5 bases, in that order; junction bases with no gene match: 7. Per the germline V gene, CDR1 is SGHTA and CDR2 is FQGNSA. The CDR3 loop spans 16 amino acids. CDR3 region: CTSSLAVGTGEDEQYF. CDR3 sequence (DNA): TGTACCAGCAGCTTAGCGGTGGGGACAGGGGAGGACGAGCAGTACTTC.

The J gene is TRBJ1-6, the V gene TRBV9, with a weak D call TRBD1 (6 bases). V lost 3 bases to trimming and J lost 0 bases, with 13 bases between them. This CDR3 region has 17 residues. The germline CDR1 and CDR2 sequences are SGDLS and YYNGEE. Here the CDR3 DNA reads TGTGCCAGCAGCGCGAACAGGGTGAGCTCCTATAATTCACCCCTCCACTTT. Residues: CASSANRVSSYNSPLHF.

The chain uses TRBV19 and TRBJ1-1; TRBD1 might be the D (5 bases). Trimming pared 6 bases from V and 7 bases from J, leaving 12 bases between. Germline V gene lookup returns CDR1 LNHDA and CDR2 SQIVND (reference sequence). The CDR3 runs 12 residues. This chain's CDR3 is CASSATGGEAFF. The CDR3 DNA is TGTGCCAGTAGCGCAACAGGAGGTGAAGCTTTCTTT.

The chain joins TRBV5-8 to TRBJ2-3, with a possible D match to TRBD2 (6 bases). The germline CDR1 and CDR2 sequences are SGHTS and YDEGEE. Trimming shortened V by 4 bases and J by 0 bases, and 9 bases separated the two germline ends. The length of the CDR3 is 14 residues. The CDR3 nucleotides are TGTGCCAGCAGCCGGACTATAAGCACAGATACGCAGTATTTT. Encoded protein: CASSRTISTDTQYF.

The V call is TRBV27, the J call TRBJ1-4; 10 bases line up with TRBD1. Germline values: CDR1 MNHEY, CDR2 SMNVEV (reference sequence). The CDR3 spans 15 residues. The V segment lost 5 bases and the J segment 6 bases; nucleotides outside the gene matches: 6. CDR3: CASSARQGADEKLFF. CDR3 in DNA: TGTGCCAGCAGTGCCCGACAGGGGGCGGATGAAAAACTGTTTTTT.

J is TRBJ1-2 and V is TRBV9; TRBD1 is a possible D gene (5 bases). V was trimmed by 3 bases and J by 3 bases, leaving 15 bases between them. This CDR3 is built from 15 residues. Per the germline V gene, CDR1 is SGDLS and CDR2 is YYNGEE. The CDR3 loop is CASSGPHRPDYGYTF. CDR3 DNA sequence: TGTGCCAGCAGCGGACCACACAGGCCCGACTATGGCTACACCTTC.

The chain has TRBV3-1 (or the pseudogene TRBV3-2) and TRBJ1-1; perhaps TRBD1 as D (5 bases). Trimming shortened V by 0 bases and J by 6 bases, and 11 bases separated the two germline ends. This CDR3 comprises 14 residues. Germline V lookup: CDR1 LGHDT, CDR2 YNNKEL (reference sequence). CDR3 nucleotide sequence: TGTGCCAGCAGCCAAGAGGGGGACTCCCCTGAAGCTTTCTTT. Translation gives CASSQEGDSPEAFF.

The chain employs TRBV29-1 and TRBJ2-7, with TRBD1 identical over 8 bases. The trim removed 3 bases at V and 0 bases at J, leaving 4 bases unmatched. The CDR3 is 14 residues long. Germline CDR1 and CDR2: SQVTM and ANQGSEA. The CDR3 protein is CSVETTGGSYEQYF. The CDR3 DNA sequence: TGCAGCGTTGAGACTACAGGGGGCTCCTACGAGCAGTACTTC.

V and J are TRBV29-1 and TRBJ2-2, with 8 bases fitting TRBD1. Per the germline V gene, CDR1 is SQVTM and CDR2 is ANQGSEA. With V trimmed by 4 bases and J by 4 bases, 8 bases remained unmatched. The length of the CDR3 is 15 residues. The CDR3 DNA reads TGCAGCGTTGCCGTCACAGGGGGAAGCACCGGGGAGCTGTTTTTT. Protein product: CSVAVTGGSTGELFF.

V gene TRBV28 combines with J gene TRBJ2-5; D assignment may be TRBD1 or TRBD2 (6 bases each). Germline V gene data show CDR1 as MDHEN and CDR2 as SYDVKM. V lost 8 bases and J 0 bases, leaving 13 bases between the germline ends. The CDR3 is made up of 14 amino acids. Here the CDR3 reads CASLGGPYQETQYF. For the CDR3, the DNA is TGTGCCAGCCTCGGGGGCCCGTACCAAGAGACCCAGTACTTC.

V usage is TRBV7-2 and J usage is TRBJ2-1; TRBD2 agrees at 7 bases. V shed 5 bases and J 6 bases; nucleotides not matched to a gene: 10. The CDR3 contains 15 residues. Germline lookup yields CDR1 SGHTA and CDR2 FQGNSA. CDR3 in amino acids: CASSPRTSPGNEQFF. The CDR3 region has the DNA TGTGCCAGCAGCCCCCGGACTAGTCCGGGCAATGAGCAGTTCTTC.

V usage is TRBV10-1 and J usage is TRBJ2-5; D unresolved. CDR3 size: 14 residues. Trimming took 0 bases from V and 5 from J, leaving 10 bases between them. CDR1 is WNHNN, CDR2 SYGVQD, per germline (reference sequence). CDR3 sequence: CASSESQSLETQYF. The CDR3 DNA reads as TGCGCCAGCAGTGAGTCGCAGAGCTTGGAGACCCAGTACTTC.